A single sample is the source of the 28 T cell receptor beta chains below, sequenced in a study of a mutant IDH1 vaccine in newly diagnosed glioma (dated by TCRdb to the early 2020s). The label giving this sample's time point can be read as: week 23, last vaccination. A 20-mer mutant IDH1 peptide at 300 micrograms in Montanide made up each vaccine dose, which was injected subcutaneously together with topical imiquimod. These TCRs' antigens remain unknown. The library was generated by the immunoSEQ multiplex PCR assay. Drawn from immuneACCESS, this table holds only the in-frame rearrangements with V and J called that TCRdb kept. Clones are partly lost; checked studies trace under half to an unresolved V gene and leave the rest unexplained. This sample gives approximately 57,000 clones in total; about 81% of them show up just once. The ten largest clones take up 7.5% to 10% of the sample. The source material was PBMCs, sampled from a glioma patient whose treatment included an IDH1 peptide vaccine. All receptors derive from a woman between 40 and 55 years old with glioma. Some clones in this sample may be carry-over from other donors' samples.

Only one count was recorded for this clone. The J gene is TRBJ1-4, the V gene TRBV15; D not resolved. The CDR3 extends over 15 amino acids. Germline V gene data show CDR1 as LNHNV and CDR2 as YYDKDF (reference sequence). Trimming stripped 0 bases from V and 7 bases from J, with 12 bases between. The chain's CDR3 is CATSRERGPGEKLFF. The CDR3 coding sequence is TGTGCCACCAGCAGAGAACGGGGTCCCGGTGAAAAACTGTTTTTT.

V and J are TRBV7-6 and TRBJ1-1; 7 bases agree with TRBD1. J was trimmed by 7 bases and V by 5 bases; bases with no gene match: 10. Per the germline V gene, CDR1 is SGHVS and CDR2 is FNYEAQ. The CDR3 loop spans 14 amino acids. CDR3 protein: CASSPGQLPGEAFF. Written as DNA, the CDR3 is TGTGCCAGCAGCCCGGGACAGCTGCCAGGTGAAGCTTTCTTT.

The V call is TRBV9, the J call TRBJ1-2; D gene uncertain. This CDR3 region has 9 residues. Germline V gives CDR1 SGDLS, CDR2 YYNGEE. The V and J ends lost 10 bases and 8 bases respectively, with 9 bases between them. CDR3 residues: CASTPGYTF. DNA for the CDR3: TGTGCCTCCACCCCCGGCTACACCTTC.

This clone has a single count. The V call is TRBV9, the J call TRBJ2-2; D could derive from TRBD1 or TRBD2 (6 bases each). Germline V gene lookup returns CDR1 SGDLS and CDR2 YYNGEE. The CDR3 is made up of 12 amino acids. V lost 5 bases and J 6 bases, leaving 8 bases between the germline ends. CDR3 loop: CASREGAGELFF. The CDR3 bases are TGTGCCAGCAGGGAGGGGGCCGGGGAGCTGTTTTTT.

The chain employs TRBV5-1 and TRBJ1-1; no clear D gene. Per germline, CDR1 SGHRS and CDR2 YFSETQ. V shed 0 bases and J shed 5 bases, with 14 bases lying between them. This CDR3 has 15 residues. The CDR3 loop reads CASSLAQTQGTEAFF. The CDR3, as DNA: TGCGCCAGCAGCTTGGCGCAGACGCAAGGGACTGAAGCTTTCTTT.

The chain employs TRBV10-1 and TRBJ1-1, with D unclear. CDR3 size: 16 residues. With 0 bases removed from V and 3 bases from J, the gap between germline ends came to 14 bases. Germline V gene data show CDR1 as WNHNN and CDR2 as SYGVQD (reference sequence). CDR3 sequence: CASSESKPGSHTEAFF. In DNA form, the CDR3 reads TGCGCCAGCAGTGAGTCGAAACCAGGATCACACACTGAAGCTTTCTTT.

The CDR3 loop is CASSLEASGGEETQYF. The CDR3 region has the DNA TGCGCCAGCAGCTTGGAGGCTAGCGGGGGGGAGGAGACCCAGTACTTC. V is TRBV5-1 and J is TRBJ2-5, with TRBD2 matching 12 bases. V lost 0 bases, J lost 5 bases, and 5 bases stayed unmatched. CDR3 size: 16 residues. Germline V lookup: CDR1 SGHRS, CDR2 YFSETQ.

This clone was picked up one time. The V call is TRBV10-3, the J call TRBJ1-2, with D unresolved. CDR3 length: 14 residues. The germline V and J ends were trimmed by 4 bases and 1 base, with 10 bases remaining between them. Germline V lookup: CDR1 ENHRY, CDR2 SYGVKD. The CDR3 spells CAISGQGVNYGYTF. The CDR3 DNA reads TGTGCCATCAGTGGACAAGGAGTTAACTATGGCTACACCTTC.

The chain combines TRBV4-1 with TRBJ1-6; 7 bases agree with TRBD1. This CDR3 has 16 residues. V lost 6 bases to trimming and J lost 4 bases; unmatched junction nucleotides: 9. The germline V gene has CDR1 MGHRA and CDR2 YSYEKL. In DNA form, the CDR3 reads TGCGCCAGCAGTACCACAGGGGCGAATTATAATTCACCCCTCCACTTT. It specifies CASSTTGANYNSPLHF.

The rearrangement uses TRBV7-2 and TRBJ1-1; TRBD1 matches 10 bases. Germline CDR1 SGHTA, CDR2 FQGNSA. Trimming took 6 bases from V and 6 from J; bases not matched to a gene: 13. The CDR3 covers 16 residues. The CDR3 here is CASRNQWTGGYAEAFF. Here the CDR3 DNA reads TGTGCCAGCAGAAACCAATGGACAGGGGGGTACGCTGAAGCTTTCTTT.

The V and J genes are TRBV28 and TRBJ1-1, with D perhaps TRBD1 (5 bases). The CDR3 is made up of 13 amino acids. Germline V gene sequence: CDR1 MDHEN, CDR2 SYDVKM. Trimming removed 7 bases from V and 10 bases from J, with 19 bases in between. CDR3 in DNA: TGTGCCAGCACCCCTTCGACGGGGCCGCCAGCTTTCTTT. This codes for CASTPSTGPPAFF.

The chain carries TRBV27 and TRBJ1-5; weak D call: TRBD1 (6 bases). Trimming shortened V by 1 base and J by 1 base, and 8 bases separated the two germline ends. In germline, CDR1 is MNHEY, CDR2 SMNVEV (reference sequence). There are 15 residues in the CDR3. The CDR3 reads CASSLFRGSNQPQHF. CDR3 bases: TGTGCCAGCAGTTTATTCAGGGGAAGCAATCAGCCCCAGCATTTT.

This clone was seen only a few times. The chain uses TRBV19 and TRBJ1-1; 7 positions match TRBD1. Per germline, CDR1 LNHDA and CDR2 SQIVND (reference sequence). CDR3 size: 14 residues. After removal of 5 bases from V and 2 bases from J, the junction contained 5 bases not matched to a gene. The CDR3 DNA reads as TGTGCCAGTAGTGCCAACAGGGGAAACACTGAAGCTTTCTTT. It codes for CASSANRGNTEAFF.

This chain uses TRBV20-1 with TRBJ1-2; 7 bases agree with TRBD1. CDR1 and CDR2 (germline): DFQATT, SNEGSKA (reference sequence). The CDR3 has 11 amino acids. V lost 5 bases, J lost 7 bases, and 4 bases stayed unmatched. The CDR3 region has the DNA TGCAGTGCTGCCCAGGGGGTTGGCTACACCTTC. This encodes CSAAQGVGYTF.

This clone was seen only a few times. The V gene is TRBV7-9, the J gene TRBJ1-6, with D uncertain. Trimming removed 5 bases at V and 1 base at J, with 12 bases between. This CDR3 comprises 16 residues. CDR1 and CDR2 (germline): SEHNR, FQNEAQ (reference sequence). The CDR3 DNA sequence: TGTGCCAGCAGCCGTACTACGGTTTCCTATAATTCACCCCTCCACTTT. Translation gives CASSRTTVSYNSPLHF.

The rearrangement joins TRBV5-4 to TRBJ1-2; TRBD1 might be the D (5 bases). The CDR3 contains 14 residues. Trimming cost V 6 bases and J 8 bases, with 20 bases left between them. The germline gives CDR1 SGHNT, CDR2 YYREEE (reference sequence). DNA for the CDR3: TGTGCCAGCACCTGGGGGGAGGATTTGACCGGCTACACCTTC. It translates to CASTWGEDLTGYTF.

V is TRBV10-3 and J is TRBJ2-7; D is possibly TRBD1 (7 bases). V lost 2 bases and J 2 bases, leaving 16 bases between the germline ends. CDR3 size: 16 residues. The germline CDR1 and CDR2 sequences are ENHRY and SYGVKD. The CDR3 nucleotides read TGTGCCATCAGTGAGAGGACGACAGGGAGGACCTACGAGCAGTACTTC. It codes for CAISERTTGRTYEQYF.

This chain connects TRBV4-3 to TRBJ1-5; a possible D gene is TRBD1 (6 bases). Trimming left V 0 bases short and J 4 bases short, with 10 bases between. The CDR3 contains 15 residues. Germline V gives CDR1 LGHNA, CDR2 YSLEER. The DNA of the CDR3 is TGCGCCAGCAGCCAAGATTTAGGGGGGAATCAGCCCCAGCATTTT. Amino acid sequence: CASSQDLGGNQPQHF.

The DNA of the CDR3 is TGTGCCAGCAGCTTAAATGCGGGGGCCTCGGGGGAGACCCAGTACTTC. As protein: CASSLNAGASGETQYF. J is TRBJ2-5 and V is TRBV13; TRBD2 might be the D (7 bases). This CDR3 contains 16 residues. Germline assignment: CDR1 PRHDT and CDR2 FYEKMQ (reference sequence). V lost 2 bases, J lost 5 bases, and 18 bases lay in between. The full variable domain, with the rest looked up from reference TRBV13 and TRBJ2-5, is AAGVIQSPRHLIKEKRETATLKCYPIPRHDTVYWYQQGPGQDPQFLISFYEKMQSDKGSIPDRFSAQQFSDYHSELNMSSLELGDSALYFCASSLNAGASGETQYFGPGTRLLVL.

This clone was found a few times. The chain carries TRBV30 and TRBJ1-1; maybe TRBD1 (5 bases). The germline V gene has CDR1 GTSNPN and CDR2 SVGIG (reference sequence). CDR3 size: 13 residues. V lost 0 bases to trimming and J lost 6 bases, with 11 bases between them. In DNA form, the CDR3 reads TGTGCCTGGAGTGTGGGGGGTGGGGCTGAAGCTTTCTTT. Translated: CAWSVGGGAEAFF.

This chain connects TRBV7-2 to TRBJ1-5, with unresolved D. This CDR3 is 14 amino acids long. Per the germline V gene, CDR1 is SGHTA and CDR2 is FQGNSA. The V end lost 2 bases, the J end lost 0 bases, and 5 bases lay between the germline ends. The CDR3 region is CASSLNPSNQPQHF. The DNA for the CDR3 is TGTGCCAGCAGCTTAAACCCTAGCAATCAGCCCCAGCATTTT.

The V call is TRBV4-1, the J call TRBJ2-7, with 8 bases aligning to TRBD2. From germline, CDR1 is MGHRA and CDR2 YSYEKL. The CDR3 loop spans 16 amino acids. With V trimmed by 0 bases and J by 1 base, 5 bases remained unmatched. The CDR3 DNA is TGCGCCAGCAGCCAAGATTTGAGCGGGGGTTCCTACGAGCAGTACTTC. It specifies CASSQDLSGGSYEQYF.

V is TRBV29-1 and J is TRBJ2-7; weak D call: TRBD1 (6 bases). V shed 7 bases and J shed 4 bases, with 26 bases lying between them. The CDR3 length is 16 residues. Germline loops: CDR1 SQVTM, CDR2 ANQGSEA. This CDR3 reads CSGGQPGIRGKYEQYF. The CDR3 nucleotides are TGCAGCGGGGGTCAACCAGGAATCAGGGGCAAATACGAGCAGTACTTC.

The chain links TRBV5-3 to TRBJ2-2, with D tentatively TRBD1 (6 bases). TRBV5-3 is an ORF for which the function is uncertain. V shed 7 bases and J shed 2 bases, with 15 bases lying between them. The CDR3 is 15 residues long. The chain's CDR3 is CARVRQVRNTGELFF. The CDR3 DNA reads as TGTGCCAGAGTCCGACAGGTCAGAAACACCGGGGAGCTGTTTTTT.

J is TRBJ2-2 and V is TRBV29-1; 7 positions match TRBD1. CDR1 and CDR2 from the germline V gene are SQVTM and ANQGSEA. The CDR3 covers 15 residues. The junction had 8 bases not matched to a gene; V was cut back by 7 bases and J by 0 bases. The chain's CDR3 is CSARQGSANTGELFF. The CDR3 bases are TGCAGCGCCCGACAGGGCTCTGCGAACACCGGGGAGCTGTTTTTT.

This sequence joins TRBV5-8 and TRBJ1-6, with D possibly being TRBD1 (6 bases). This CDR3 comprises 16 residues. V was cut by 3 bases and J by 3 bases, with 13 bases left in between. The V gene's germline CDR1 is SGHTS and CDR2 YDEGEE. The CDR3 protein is CASSSAGGSYNSPLHF. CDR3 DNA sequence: TGTGCCAGCAGCTCGGCCGGGGGCAGCTATAATTCACCCCTCCACTTT.

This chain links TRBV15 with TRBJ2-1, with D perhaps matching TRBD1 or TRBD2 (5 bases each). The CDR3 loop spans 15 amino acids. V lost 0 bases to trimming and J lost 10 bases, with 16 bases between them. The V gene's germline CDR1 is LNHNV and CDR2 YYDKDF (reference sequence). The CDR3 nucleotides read TGTGCCACCAGCAGAGACGGCCCGGGACCGGGGGAGCAGTTCTTC. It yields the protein CATSRDGPGPGEQFF. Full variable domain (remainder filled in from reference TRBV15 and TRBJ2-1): DAMVIQNPRYQVTQFGKPVTLSCSQTLNHNVMYWYQQKSSQAPKLLFHYYDKDFNNEADTPDNFQSRRPNTSFCFLDIRSPGLGDTAMYLCATSRDGPGPGEQFFGPGTRLTVL.

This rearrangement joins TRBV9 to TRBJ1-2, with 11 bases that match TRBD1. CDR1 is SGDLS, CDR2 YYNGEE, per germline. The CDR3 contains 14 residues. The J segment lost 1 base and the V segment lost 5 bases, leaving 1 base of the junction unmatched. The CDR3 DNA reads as TGTGCCAGCAGGGGACAGGGGGATAACTATGGCTACACCTTC. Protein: CASRGQGDNYGYTF.